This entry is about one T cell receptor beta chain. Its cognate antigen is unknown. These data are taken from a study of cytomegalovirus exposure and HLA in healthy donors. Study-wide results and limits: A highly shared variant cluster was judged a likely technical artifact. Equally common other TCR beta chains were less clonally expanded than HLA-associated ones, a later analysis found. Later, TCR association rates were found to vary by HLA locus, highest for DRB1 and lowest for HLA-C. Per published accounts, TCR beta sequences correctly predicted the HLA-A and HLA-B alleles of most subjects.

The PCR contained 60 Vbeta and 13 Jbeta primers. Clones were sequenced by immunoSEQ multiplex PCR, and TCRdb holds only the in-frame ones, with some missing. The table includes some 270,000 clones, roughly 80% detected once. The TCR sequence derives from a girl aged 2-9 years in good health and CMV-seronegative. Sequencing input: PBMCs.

The CDR3 here is CADRGGPYNSPLHF. The CDR3 nucleotides are TGTGCAGACAGGGGCGGTCCATATAATTCACCCCTCCACTTT. V gene TRBV2 combines with J gene TRBJ1-6; TRBD1 matches at 8 bases. The germline CDR1 and CDR2 sequences are SNHLY and FYNNEI. The CDR3 covers 14 residues.